This T cell receptor (beta chain) originates from a study of T cells in Graves' hyperthyroidism and ophthalmopathy. There are many counts of this clonotype. V was pared by 1 base and J by 5 bases, with 9 bases between. CDR1 MDHEN and CDR2 SYDVKM come from the germline V gene. The CDR3 sequence is 13 residues long. Blood was drawn at first hyperthyroidism diagnosis, before any ophthalmopathy symptoms. Researchers amplified the TCR beta CDR3 regions from RNA transcripts. HTBI primers were the set used in a first-round RT-PCR of the TCR CDR3. TCRdb recomputed calls from the multiplex PCR reads with MiXCR, one row per CDR3 protein. This table has a few hundred thousand distinct CDR3 sequences, roughly 13% appearing once.

Sequencing was performed on blood. The V call is TRBV28, the J call TRBJ2-7; possible D gene TRBD1, 5 bases. The TCR sequence derives from a man younger than 40 with Graves' hyperthyroidism that later progressed to Graves' ophthalmopathy. Here the CDR3 DNA reads TGTGCCAGCAGTTTATTTCAGGGCAACGAGCAGTACTTC. Translation: CASSLFQGNEQYF.